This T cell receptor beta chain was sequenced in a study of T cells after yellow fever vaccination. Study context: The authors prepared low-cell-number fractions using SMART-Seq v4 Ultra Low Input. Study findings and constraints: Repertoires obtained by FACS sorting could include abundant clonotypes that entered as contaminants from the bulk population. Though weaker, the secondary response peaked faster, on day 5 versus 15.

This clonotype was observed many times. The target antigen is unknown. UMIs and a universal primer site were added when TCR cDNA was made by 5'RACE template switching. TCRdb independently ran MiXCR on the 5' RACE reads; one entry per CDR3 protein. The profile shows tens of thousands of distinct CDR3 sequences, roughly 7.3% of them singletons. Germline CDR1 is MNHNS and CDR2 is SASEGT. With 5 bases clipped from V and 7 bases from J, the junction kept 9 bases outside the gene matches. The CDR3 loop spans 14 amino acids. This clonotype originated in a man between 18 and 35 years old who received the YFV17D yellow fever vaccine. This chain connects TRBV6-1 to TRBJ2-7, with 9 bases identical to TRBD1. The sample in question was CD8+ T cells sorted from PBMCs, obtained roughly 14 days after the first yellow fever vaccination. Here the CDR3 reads CASSPGQGVGEQYV. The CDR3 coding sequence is TGTGCCAGCAGTCCGGGACAGGGAGTGGGAGAGCAGTACGTC.